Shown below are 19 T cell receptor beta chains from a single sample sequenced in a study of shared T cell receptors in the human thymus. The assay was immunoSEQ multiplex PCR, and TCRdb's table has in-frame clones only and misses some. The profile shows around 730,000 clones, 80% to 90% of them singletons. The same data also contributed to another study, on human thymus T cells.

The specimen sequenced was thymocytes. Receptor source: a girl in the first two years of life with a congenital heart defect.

The CDR3 sequence: CSVEGSTVKWTEAFF. Here the CDR3 DNA reads TGCAGCGTTGAAGGTTCGACAGTTAAGTGGACTGAAGCTTTCTTT. The chain carries TRBV29-1 and TRBJ1-1; perhaps TRBD1 as D (5 bases). The CDR3 is 15 amino acids. V dropped 1 base and J dropped 5 bases, with 17 bases sitting between them. Germline V gives CDR1 SQVTM, CDR2 ANQGSEA.

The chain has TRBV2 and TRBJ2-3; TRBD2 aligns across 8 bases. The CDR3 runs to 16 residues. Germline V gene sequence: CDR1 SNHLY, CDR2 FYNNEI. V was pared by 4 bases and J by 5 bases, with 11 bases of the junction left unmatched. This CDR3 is CASSVPGGLAIDTQYF. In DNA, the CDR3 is TGTGCCAGCAGTGTCCCGGGAGGGCTAGCTATAGATACGCAGTATTTT.

CDR3 sequence reads: CASSPLQGRGVYEQYF. The CDR3 DNA reads TGCGCCAGCAGCCCGCTACAGGGTCGAGGAGTCTACGAGCAGTACTTC. This sequence joins TRBV4-1 and TRBJ2-7; D might be TRBD1 (6 bases). V was shortened by 4 bases and J by 3 bases, with 19 bases between the two germline ends. The CDR3 sequence is 16 residues long. Per the germline V gene, CDR1 is MGHRA and CDR2 is YSYEKL.

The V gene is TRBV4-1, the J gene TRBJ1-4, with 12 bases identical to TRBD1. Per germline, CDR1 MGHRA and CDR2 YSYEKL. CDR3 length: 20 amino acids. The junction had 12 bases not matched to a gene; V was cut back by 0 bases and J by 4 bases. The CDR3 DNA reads TGCGCCAGCAGCCAAGAAGTACAGAGGGACAGGGGGCGGGTTAATGAAAAACTGTTTTTT. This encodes CASSQEVQRDRGRVNEKLFF.

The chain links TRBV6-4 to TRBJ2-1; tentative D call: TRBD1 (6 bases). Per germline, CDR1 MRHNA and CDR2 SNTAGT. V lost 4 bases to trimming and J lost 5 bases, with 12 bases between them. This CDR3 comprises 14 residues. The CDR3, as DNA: TGTGCCAGCAGTGTCGGGACACCTGACAATGAGCAGTTCTTC. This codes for CASSVGTPDNEQFF.

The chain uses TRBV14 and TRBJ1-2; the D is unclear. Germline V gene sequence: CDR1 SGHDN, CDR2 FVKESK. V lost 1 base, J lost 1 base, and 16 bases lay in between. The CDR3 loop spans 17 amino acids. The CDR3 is CASSQVGHSQYNYGYTF. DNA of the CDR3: TGTGCCAGCAGCCAAGTGGGTCACTCACAGTATAACTATGGCTACACCTTC.

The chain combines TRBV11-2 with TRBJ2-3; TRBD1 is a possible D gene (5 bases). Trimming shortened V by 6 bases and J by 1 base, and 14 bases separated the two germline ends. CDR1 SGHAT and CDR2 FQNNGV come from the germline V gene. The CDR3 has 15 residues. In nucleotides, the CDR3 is TGTGCCAGCAGTATATGGACACTCCGCACAGATACGCAGTATTTT. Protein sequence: CASSIWTLRTDTQYF.

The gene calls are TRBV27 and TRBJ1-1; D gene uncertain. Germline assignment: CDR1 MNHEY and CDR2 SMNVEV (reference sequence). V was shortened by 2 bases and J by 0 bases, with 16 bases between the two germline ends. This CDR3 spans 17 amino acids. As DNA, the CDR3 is TGTGCCAGCAGTTTAGGCCCATACAAGAAAATGAACACTGAAGCTTTCTTT. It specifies CASSLGPYKKMNTEAFF.

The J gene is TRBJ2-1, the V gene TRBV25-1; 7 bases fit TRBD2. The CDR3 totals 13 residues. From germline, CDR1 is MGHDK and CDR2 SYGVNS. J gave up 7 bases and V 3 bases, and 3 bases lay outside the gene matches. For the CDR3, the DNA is TGTGCCAGCAGTGAGAGCGGGATAAATGAGCAGTTCTTC. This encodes CASSESGINEQFF.

In DNA, the CDR3 is TGTGCCAGCAGCTTAAGGTCGGGAGGACTAGCGGGGGTAGCAGATACGCAGTATTTT. It is translated as CASSLRSGGLAGVADTQYF. J is TRBJ2-3 and V is TRBV7-9; 13 bases line up with TRBD2. Trimming cost V 2 bases and J 4 bases; bases outside gene matches: 12. Germline lookup yields CDR1 SEHNR and CDR2 FQNEAQ (reference sequence). This CDR3 is built from 19 residues.

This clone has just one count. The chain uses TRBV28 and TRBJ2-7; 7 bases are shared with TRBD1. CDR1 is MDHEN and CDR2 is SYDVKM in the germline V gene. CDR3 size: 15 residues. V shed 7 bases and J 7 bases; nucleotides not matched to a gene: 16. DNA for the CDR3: TGTGCCAGCAAGCCCCCCGGGGACAGTAGTCATGAGCAGTACTTC. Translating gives CASKPPGDSSHEQYF.

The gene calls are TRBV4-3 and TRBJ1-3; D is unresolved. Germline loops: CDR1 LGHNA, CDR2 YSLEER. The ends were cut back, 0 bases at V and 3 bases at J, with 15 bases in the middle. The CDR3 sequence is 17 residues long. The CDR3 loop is CASSQDRTAGGGNTIYF. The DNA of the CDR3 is TGCGCCAGCAGCCAAGATCGGACGGCGGGAGGTGGAAACACCATATATTTT.

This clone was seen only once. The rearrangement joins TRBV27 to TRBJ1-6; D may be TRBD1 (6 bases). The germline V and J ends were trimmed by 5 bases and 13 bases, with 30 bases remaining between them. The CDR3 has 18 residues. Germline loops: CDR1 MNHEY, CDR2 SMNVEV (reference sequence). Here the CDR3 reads CASSHSVGQLKERKPLHF. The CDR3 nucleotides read TGTGCCAGCAGTCATTCGGTCGGACAGCTCAAGGAAAGGAAGCCCCTCCACTTT.

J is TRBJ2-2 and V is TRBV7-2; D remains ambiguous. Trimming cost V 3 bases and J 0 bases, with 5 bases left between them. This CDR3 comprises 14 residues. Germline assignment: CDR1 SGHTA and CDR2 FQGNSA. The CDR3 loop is CASSLEPNTGELFF. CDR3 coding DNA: TGTGCCAGCAGCTTGGAGCCGAACACCGGGGAGCTGTTTTTT.

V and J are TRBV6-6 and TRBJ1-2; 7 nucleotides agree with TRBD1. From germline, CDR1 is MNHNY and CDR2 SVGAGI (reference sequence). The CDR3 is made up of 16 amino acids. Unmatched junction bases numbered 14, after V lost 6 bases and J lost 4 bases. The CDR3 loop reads CASSYTTGNLFYGYTF. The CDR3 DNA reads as TGTGCCAGCAGCTACACGACAGGGAACCTCTTCTATGGCTACACCTTC.

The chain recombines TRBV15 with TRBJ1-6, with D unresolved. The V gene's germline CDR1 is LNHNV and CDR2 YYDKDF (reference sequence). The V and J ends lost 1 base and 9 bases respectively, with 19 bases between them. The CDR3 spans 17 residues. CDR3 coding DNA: TGTGCCACCAGCAGAGGAAGCTGGCCAGGTCTGAGTTCACCCCTCCACTTT. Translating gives CATSRGSWPGLSSPLHF.

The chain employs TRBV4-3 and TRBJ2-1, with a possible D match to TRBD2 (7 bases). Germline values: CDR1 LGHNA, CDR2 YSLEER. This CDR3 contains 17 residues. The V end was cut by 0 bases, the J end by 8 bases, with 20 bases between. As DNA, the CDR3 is TGCGCCAGCAGCCAAGACGATGGGATGGGGGGGCATCATGAGCAGTTCTTC. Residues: CASSQDDGMGGHHEQFF.

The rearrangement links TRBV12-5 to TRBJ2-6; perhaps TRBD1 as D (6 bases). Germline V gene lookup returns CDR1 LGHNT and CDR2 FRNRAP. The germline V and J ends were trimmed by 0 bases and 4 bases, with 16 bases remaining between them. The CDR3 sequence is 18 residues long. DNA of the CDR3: TGTGCTAGTGGTTTGGTCCTTACAGGGCTGAGGGGGGCCAACGTCCTGACTTTC. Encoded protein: CASGLVLTGLRGANVLTF.

The CDR3 coding sequence is TGTGCCAGCTCACGTTGTGACCGAACACCCACTAACAATGAGCAGTTCTTC. Its translation is CASSRCDRTPTNNEQFF. The chain combines TRBV18 with TRBJ2-1; D unresolved. Looked up from germline, CDR1 is KGHSH and CDR2 is LQKENI. The CDR3 is 17 residues long. Trimming pared 4 bases from V and 5 bases from J, leaving 21 bases between.